This TCR beta chain derives from a study of T cell repertoires in cytomegalovirus infection. Whole-study findings and limits: Adding up the frequency of public TCR beta families identified people who carried CMV plus the relevant HLA.

TCRdb independently ran MiXCR on the reads; one entry per CDR3 protein. Of roughly 500,000 distinct CDR3 sequences in the sample, 16% were seen once. This clonotype was recorded many times. Antigen specificity is unknown. The sample comprised CD8+ T cells from PBMCs. The TCR was taken from a human donor in good health (CMV status not recorded). Some clones in this sample may be carry-over from other donors' samples.

The CDR3 bases are TGTGCCATCAGTGAGGCAGGGGAGAAATCTAACTATGGCTACACCTTC. This gives the protein CAISEAGEKSNYGYTF. The chain combines TRBV10-3 with TRBJ1-2; tentative D call: TRBD1 (6 bases). The CDR3 totals 16 residues. Deletions cut 2 bases from V and 0 bases from J, with 13 bases between. In germline, CDR1 is ENHRY, CDR2 SYGVKD.